The 12 T cell receptor beta chains below all came from one sample that was sequenced in a study of technical replicates of blood from a handful of donors. TCRdb keeps only in-frame clones here, not all; method: immunoSEQ multiplex PCR. The sample lists some 85,000 clones, 94% occurring once. Sequenced input: T cells isolated from PBMCs. All receptors derive from a human donor in good health.

This sequence joins TRBV9 and TRBJ2-3, with unresolved D. Germline values: CDR1 SGDLS, CDR2 YYNGEE. Trimming removed 4 bases at V and 2 bases at J, with 11 bases between. CDR3 length: 14 residues. The CDR3 region is CASSKTGVTDTQYF. CDR3 nucleotide sequence: TGTGCCAGCAGCAAGACGGGTGTCACAGATACGCAGTATTTT.

The V and J genes are TRBV4-1 and TRBJ2-2, with 10 bases matching TRBD2. Losses at the gene ends were 2 bases for V and 4 bases for J; bases not matched to a gene: 7. Germline loops: CDR1 MGHRA, CDR2 YSYEKL. The length of the CDR3 is 17 residues. The CDR3 DNA reads as TGCGCCAGCAGCCAACCTAGCGGGAGTTTAACCACCGGGGAGCTGTTTTTT. Its translation: CASSQPSGSLTTGELFF.

CDR3 protein: CASSLGTSGPYEQYF. The CDR3 DNA follows: TGTGCCAGCAGTTTAGGGACTAGCGGCCCCTACGAGCAGTACTTC. V usage is TRBV28 and J usage is TRBJ2-7, with 11 bases aligning to TRBD2. This CDR3 comprises 15 residues. V shed 2 bases, J shed 2 bases, and the junction held 2 bases outside the gene matches. CDR1 is MDHEN, CDR2 SYDVKM, per germline.

This chain joins TRBV25-1 and TRBJ1-2; 8 nucleotides match TRBD1. CDR1 is MGHDK and CDR2 is SYGVNS in the germline V gene. V was pared by 4 bases and J by 1 base, with 14 bases of the junction left unmatched. This CDR3 contains 18 residues. The CDR3 nucleotides are TGTGCCAGCAGTGGCACACCCAGGGACAGGATCTATAACTATGGCTACACCTTC. It encodes CASSGTPRDRIYNYGYTF.

The chain couples TRBV9 to TRBJ2-1, with D maybe TRBD2 (5 bases). The germline V gene has CDR1 SGDLS and CDR2 YYNGEE. This CDR3 comprises 14 residues. V lost 7 bases to trimming and J lost 4 bases, with 15 bases between them. The CDR3 nucleotides read TGTGCCAGCGGGCGTGCGGGTTTATACAATGAGCAGTTCTTC. Translating gives CASGRAGLYNEQFF.

The gene calls are TRBV5-1 and TRBJ2-7; 8 nucleotides align to TRBD1. After removal of 2 bases from V and 4 bases from J, the junction contained 11 bases not matched to a gene. This CDR3 is 16 amino acids long. Germline V CDR1 and CDR2: SGHRS, YFSETQ. The chain's CDR3 is CASSFNPDRARYEQYF. CDR3 DNA sequence: TGCGCCAGCAGCTTTAATCCGGACAGGGCTAGGTACGAGCAGTACTTC.

This clone was seen once. This chain's CDR3 is CASSMGLANYEQYF. The CDR3 nucleotides are TGTGCCAGTAGTATGGGACTAGCGAACTACGAGCAGTACTTC. The J gene is TRBJ2-7, the V gene TRBV19; 10 bases agree with TRBD2. Germline CDR1 LNHDA, CDR2 SQIVND (reference sequence). V gave up 3 bases and J gave up 3 bases; unmatched junction bases: 2. CDR3 size: 14 residues.

This clone was detected a few times. The chain recombines TRBV19 with TRBJ2-1, with a tentative D call TRBD2 (6 bases). The V and J ends lost 5 bases and 9 bases respectively, with 17 bases between them. This CDR3 spans 14 amino acids. Germline lookup yields CDR1 LNHDA and CDR2 SQIVND (reference sequence). The CDR3 sequence is CASSLRSGVGEQFF. The DNA of the CDR3 is TGTGCCAGTAGTCTCCGGTCGGGGGTGGGTGAGCAGTTCTTC.

The chain employs TRBV6-1 and TRBJ1-5; TRBD1 aligns across 7 bases. V lost 2 bases, J lost 2 bases, and 6 bases stayed unmatched. CDR3 length: 16 amino acids. CDR1 MNHNS and CDR2 SASEGT come from the germline V gene. CDR3 bases: TGTGCCAGCAGTGAACGCTGGACAGGCCGCAATCAGCCCCAGCATTTT. Translation: CASSERWTGRNQPQHF.

DNA of the CDR3: TGTGCCAGCAGCCCGGGACAGGGGGTCCCAGATACGCAGTATTTT. Protein: CASSPGQGVPDTQYF. The J gene is TRBJ2-3, the V gene TRBV5-4; 11 nucleotides align to TRBD1. This CDR3 is built from 15 residues. V gave up 4 bases and J gave up 4 bases; unmatched junction bases: 5. Germline V lookup: CDR1 SGHNT, CDR2 YYREEE (reference sequence).

The CDR3 DNA is TGTGCCAGCAGCTTAGCCGCGACAGGGTACGAGCAGTACTTC. Its translation: CASSLAATGYEQYF. The chain joins TRBV11-2 to TRBJ2-7, with 7 bases lining up with TRBD1. J gave up 4 bases and V 1 base, and 4 bases lay outside the gene matches. In germline, CDR1 is SGHAT, CDR2 FQNNGV. The CDR3 spans 14 residues. Full variable domain (outside the CDR3, taken from reference TRBV11-2 and TRBJ2-7): EAGVAQSPRYKIIEKRQSVAFWCNPISGHATLYWYQQILGQGPKLLIQFQNNGVVDDSQLPKDRFSAERLKGVDSTLKIQPAKLEDSAVYLCASSLAATGYEQYFGPGTRLTVT.

This chain connects TRBV27 to TRBJ2-1; weak D call: TRBD2 (6 bases). CDR1 MNHEY and CDR2 SMNVEV come from the germline V gene (reference sequence). V was cut by 4 bases and J by 5 bases, with 15 bases left in between. This CDR3 is built from 15 residues. This chain's CDR3 is CASSWATSSNNEQFF. The DNA for the CDR3 is TGTGCCAGCAGTTGGGCTACTAGCAGTAACAATGAGCAGTTCTTC.